A single sample gave rise to the 28 T cell receptor beta chains below, sequenced in a study of T cell responses to AZD1222 COVID-19 vaccine. Here immunoSEQ multiplex PCR was the method, and the copy in TCRdb shows in-frame clones only, minus some. The sample lists roughly 100,000 clones; about 86% were seen once. The source was peripheral blood, collected on day 0 of AZD1222 vaccination. The receptors derive from an adult in good health.

This clone turned up a few times. This chain connects TRBV29-1 to TRBJ1-5; 8 bases are a match to TRBD1. V trimming: 8 bases; J trimming: 2 bases; junction bases outside the gene matches: 5. The CDR3 has 13 amino acids. Germline assignment: CDR1 SQVTM and CDR2 ANQGSEA. This CDR3 is CSTGQEGNQPQHF. In DNA form, the CDR3 reads TGCAGCACGGGACAGGAGGGCAATCAGCCCCAGCATTTT.

The J gene is TRBJ1-2, the V gene TRBV30, with D hard to call. This CDR3 is 12 amino acids long. From germline, CDR1 is GTSNPN and CDR2 SVGIG (reference sequence). V lost 1 base and J 5 bases, leaving 8 bases between the germline ends. The CDR3 spells CAWSGGAYGYTF. As DNA, the CDR3 is TGTGCCTGGAGTGGCGGAGCTTATGGCTACACCTTC.

The V call is TRBV12-3 or TRBV12-4, the J call TRBJ1-1; D is uncertain. V was trimmed by 6 bases and J by 0 bases, leaving 8 bases between them. The CDR3 length is 13 residues. This chain's CDR3 is CASRLGMNTEAFF. DNA for the CDR3: TGTGCCAGCAGGCTAGGGATGAACACTGAAGCTTTCTTT.

V is TRBV18 and J is TRBJ2-4; the D call may be TRBD1 or TRBD2 (5 bases each). Germline V gene data show CDR1 as KGHSH and CDR2 as LQKENI. The CDR3 extends over 17 amino acids. Trimming stripped 3 bases from V and 6 bases from J, with 21 bases between. CDR3 sequence: CASSPPVGAGNLNIQYF. The CDR3 nucleotides read TGTGCCAGCTCACCCCCCGTCGGGGCAGGGAATTTAAACATTCAGTACTTC.

This clone was seen once. This sequence joins TRBV5-4 and TRBJ1-2, with D possibly TRBD1 on 5 matching bases. The CDR3 totals 12 residues. V was shortened by 3 bases and J by 4 bases, with 7 bases between the two germline ends. CDR1 and CDR2 (germline): SGHNT, YYREEE (reference sequence). CDR3 nucleotide sequence: TGTGCCAGCAGCTCTGACAGCTATGGCTACACCTTC. This translates into CASSSDSYGYTF.

The V and J genes are TRBV28 and TRBJ1-5; the D is unclear. This CDR3 is 15 amino acids long. V lost 6 bases, J lost 0 bases, and 12 bases lay in between. Germline V gene sequence: CDR1 MDHEN, CDR2 SYDVKM. This CDR3 is CASSTTGYSNQPQHF. For the CDR3, the DNA is TGTGCCAGCAGCACCACGGGGTATAGCAATCAGCCCCAGCATTTT. Full variable domain (outside the CDR3, taken from reference TRBV28 and TRBJ1-5): DVKVTQSSRYLVKRTGEKVFLECVQDMDHENMFWYRQDPGLGLRLIYFSYDVKMKEKGDIPEGYSVSREKKERFSLILESASTNQTSMYLCASSTTGYSNQPQHFGDGTRLSIL.

The J gene is TRBJ2-7, the V gene TRBV4-2, with 10 bases lining up with TRBD1. The junction had 15 bases not matched to a gene; V was cut back by 3 bases and J by 7 bases. Germline V gene data show CDR1 as LGHNA and CDR2 as YNFKEQ. CDR3 size: 17 residues. In DNA form, the CDR3 reads TGTGCCAGCAGCCAGGCCGGGACAGGGGAATTTCTGCGGGAGCAGTACTTC. This gives the protein CASSQAGTGEFLREQYF.

The chain has TRBV28 and TRBJ2-1; D unclear. The CDR3 extends over 14 amino acids. In germline, CDR1 is MDHEN, CDR2 SYDVKM. With 8 bases removed from V and 0 bases from J, the gap between germline ends came to 11 bases. The CDR3 bases are TGTGCCAGCGTGGCGGAGAGCTCCTACAATGAGCAGTTCTTC. Translated: CASVAESSYNEQFF.

The rearrangement joins TRBV2 to TRBJ1-2, with 9 bases lining up with TRBD1. Germline lookup yields CDR1 SNHLY and CDR2 FYNNEI. The CDR3 has 14 residues. J lost 7 bases, V lost 0 bases, and 3 bases had no gene match. The CDR3 here is CASSEARQGGGYTF. CDR3 DNA: TGTGCCAGCAGTGAAGCGCGACAGGGGGGTGGCTACACCTTC.

V is TRBV4-3 and J is TRBJ1-3; perhaps TRBD1 as D (6 bases). CDR3 size: 15 residues. CDR1 and CDR2 from the germline V gene are LGHNA and YSLEER. Trimming took 1 base from V and 4 from J, leaving 11 bases between them. This CDR3 reads CASSQGTAPGNTIYF. DNA for the CDR3: TGCGCCAGCAGCCAAGGGACAGCTCCAGGAAACACCATATATTTT.

CDR3 in amino acids: CASSQPGQRLYGYTF. CDR3 DNA: TGTGCCAGCAGCCAGCCCGGACAGCGCTTGTACGGCTACACCTTC. V gene TRBV11-2 combines with J gene TRBJ1-2; D may be TRBD1 (6 bases). V was cut by 5 bases and J by 8 bases, with 21 bases left in between. This CDR3 is 15 amino acids long. Germline values: CDR1 SGHAT, CDR2 FQNNGV.

V gene TRBV7-9 combines with J gene TRBJ2-7; 10 bases line up with TRBD1. V trimming: 5 bases; J trimming: 4 bases; junction bases outside the gene matches: 14. CDR3 length: 17 residues. CDR1 and CDR2 from the germline V gene are SEHNR and FQNEAQ (reference sequence). CDR3 protein: CASSRGQGVLGAYEQYF. The CDR3 DNA is TGTGCCAGCAGCCGAGGACAGGGGGTACTTGGGGCTTACGAGCAGTACTTC.

The chain is built from TRBV25-1 and TRBJ2-7; D gene ambiguous. This CDR3 is built from 11 residues. The germline gives CDR1 MGHDK, CDR2 SYGVNS. The V and J ends lost 1 base and 7 bases respectively, with 5 bases between them. The CDR3 nucleotides are TGTGCCAGCAGTGAATCACGGGAGCAGTACTTC. Translating gives CASSESREQYF.

The genes are TRBV28 and TRBJ1-5, with TRBD1 as a possible D gene (5 bases). The germline gives CDR1 MDHEN, CDR2 SYDVKM. The CDR3 extends over 13 amino acids. V dropped 8 bases and J dropped 5 bases, with 13 bases sitting between them. The CDR3 region is CASVRDPDQPQHF. In nucleotides, the CDR3 is TGTGCCAGCGTCCGGGACCCAGATCAGCCCCAGCATTTT.

V is TRBV6-5 and J is TRBJ1-1; D gene uncertain. Germline V CDR1 and CDR2: MNHEY, SVGAGI. The V end lost 5 bases, the J end lost 5 bases, and 12 bases lay between the germline ends. CDR3 length: 13 residues. CDR3 sequence reads: CASSRVLRTEAFF. Here the CDR3 DNA reads TGTGCCAGCAGTCGCGTGCTGAGGACTGAAGCTTTCTTT.

The chain combines TRBV30 with TRBJ1-3, with D uncertain. The germline V and J ends were trimmed by 3 bases and 4 bases, with 13 bases remaining between them. Germline-derived CDR1 and CDR2 are GTSNPN and SVGIG (reference sequence). CDR3 length: 14 residues. The CDR3 is CAWSATNQGNTIYF. DNA of the CDR3: TGTGCCTGGAGCGCGACCAATCAGGGAAACACCATATATTTT.

V and J are TRBV19 and TRBJ2-7, with unresolved D. The CDR3 runs 15 residues. Germline V CDR1 and CDR2: LNHDA, SQIVND (reference sequence). V lost 2 bases to trimming and J lost 0 bases, with 11 bases between them. The CDR3 DNA reads TGTGCCAGTAGTATAAGTGCGTCTGCCTCCTACGAGCAGTACTTC. Translating it yields CASSISASASYEQYF.

CDR3 nucleotide sequence: TGCGCCAGCAGCTGGGGGTCAGGGGATGAAAAACTGTTTTTT. It specifies CASSWGSGDEKLFF. The chain joins TRBV5-1 to TRBJ1-4, with a tentative D call TRBD1 (6 bases). The CDR3 extends over 14 amino acids. Per germline, CDR1 SGHRS and CDR2 YFSETQ. Trimming pared 3 bases from V and 6 bases from J, leaving 12 bases between.

This clone was seen only once. The chain uses TRBV12-3 or TRBV12-4 and TRBJ1-3, with D possibly matching TRBD1 (5 bases). This CDR3 spans 12 amino acids. V lost 5 bases to trimming and J lost 3 bases, with 5 bases between them. DNA of the CDR3: TGTGCCAGCAGTGACAGTGGAAACACCATATATTTT. This sequence encodes CASSDSGNTIYF.

The V call is TRBV28, the J call TRBJ1-2; D remains unclear. There are 13 residues in the CDR3. Trimming took off 3 bases at V and 5 bases at J, with 10 bases between the two ends. In germline, CDR1 is MDHEN, CDR2 SYDVKM. In DNA form, the CDR3 reads TGTGCCAGCAGTTTGGGGTTAGGGTATGGCTACACCTTC. Encoded protein: CASSLGLGYGYTF.

The gene calls are TRBV6-5 and TRBJ2-3; D might be TRBD2 (5 bases). CDR1 and CDR2 (germline): MNHEY, SVGAGI. The CDR3 sequence is 13 residues long. The V end was cut by 4 bases, the J end by 9 bases, with 14 bases between. This CDR3 is CASSSRSTGTQYF. As DNA, the CDR3 is TGTGCCAGCAGTTCCCGGTCCACGGGGACGCAGTATTTT.

This sequence joins TRBV5-4 and TRBJ1-4; 8 nucleotides match TRBD1. J gave up 1 base and V 4 bases, and 6 bases lay outside the gene matches. CDR1 SGHNT and CDR2 YYREEE come from the germline V gene (reference sequence). The CDR3 is 16 residues long. This chain's CDR3 is CASSAGQGGTNEKLFF. CDR3 in DNA: TGTGCCAGCAGCGCAGGACAGGGAGGAACTAATGAAAAACTGTTTTTT.

The V gene is TRBV6-6, the J gene TRBJ2-1; TRBD1 agrees at 10 bases. The CDR3 runs 15 residues. Germline V gene data show CDR1 as MNHNY and CDR2 as SVGAGI (reference sequence). V shed 2 bases and J 5 bases; nucleotides not matched to a gene: 3. CDR3 sequence reads: CASSYPDRGNNEQFF. The CDR3, as DNA: TGTGCCAGCAGTTACCCGGACAGGGGGAACAATGAGCAGTTCTTC.

This clone has more than one count but fewer than ten. The genes are TRBV18 and TRBJ2-1; no clear D. The CDR3 contains 11 residues. The V end lost 2 bases, the J end lost 9 bases, and 5 bases lay between the germline ends. From germline, CDR1 is KGHSH and CDR2 LQKENI. CDR3 sequence reads: CASSPTSEQFF. DNA of the CDR3: TGTGCCAGCTCACCAACGAGTGAGCAGTTCTTC.

This clone was picked up a small number of times. The chain is built from TRBV6-2 or TRBV6-3 and TRBJ1-5, with D perhaps matching TRBD1 (5 bases). Per germline, CDR1 MNHEY and CDR2 SVGEGT. Trimming shortened V by 5 bases and J by 6 bases, and 14 bases separated the two germline ends. This CDR3 contains 14 residues. In DNA form, the CDR3 reads TGTGCCAGCAGTCCGTCCAACGGGGGTCAGCCCCAGCATTTT. Residues: CASSPSNGGQPQHF.

The chain carries TRBV7-2 and TRBJ2-3; D unclear. The CDR3 consists of 14 residues. In germline, CDR1 is SGHTA, CDR2 FQGNSA. The ends were cut back, 4 bases at V and 0 bases at J, with 8 bases in the middle. CDR3 amino acids: CASSSPPSTDTQYF. The CDR3 region has the DNA TGTGCCAGCAGCTCCCCTCCTAGCACAGATACGCAGTATTTT.

The rearrangement links TRBV24-1 to TRBJ1-1, with 9 bases fitting TRBD1. The ends lost 3 bases at V and 5 bases at J; junction bases unmatched: 9. Germline V CDR1 and CDR2: KGHDR, SFDVKD. The CDR3 runs to 16 residues. CDR3 region: CATSDGVNRGRTEAFF. CDR3 nucleotide sequence: TGTGCCACCAGTGATGGGGTCAACAGGGGGCGTACTGAAGCTTTCTTT.

The gene calls are TRBV5-1 and TRBJ1-2; D uncertain. CDR3 length: 15 residues. Germline CDR1 and CDR2: SGHRS and YFSETQ. Trimming removed 0 bases from V and 2 bases from J, with 11 bases in between. The CDR3: CASSLASGGNYGYTF. CDR3 DNA sequence: TGCGCCAGCAGCTTGGCCAGTGGCGGAAACTATGGCTACACCTTC.